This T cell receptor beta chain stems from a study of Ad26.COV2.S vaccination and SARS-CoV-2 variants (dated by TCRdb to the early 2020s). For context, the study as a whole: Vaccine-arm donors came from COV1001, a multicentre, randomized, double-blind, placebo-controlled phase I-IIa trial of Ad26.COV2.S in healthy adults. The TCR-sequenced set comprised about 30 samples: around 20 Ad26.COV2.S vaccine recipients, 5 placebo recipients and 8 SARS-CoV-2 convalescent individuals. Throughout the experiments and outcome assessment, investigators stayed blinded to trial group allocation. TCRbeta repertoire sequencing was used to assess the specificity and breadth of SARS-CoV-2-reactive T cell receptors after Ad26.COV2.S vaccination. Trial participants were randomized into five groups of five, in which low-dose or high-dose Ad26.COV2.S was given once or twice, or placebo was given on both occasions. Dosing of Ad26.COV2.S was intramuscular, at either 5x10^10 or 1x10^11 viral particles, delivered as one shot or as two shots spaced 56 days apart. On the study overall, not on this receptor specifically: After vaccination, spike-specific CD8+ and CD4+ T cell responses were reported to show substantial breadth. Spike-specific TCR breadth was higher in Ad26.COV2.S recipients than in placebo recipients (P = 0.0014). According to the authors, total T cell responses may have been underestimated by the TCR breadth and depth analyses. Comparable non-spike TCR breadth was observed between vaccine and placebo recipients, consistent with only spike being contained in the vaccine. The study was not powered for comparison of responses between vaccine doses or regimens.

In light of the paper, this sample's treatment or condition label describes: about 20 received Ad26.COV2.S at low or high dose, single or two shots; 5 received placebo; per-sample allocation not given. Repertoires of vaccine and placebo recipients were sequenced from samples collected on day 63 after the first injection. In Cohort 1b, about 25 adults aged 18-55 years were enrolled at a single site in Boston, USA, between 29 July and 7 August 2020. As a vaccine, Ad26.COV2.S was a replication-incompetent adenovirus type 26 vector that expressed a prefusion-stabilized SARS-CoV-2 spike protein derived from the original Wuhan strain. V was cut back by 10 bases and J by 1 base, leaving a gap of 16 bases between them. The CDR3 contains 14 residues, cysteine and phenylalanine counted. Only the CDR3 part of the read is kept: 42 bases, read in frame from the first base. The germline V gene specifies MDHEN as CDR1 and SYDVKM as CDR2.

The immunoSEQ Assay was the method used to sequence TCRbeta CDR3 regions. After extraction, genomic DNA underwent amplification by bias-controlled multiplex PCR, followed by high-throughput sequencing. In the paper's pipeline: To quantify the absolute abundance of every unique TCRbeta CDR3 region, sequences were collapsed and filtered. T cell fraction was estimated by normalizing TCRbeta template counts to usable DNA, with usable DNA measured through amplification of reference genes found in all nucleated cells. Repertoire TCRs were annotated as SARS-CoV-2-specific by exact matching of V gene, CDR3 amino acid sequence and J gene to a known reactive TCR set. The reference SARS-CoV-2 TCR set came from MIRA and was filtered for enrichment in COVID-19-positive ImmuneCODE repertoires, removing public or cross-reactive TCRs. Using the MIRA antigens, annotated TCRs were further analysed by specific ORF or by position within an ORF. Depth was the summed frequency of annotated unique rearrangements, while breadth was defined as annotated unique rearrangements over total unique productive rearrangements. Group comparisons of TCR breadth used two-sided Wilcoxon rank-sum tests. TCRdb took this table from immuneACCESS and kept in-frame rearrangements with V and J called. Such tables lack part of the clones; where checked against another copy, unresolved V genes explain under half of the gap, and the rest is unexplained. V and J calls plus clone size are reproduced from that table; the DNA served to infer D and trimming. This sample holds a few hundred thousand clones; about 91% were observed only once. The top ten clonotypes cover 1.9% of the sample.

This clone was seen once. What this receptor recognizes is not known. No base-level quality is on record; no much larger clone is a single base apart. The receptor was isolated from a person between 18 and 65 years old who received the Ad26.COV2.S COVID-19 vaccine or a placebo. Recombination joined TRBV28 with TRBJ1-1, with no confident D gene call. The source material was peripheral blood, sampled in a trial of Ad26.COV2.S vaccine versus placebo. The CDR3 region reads CATTRLGRNTEAFF. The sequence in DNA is TGTGCCACCACGAGGCTTGGGCGGAACACTGAAGCTTTCTTT.